This T cell receptor beta chain was documented in a study of OX40 agonist ivuxolimab in advanced cancers. The overall study: The dose-escalation group included hepatocellular carcinoma, melanoma, renal cell carcinoma and head and neck cancer. The study, taken as a whole, reports: Both CD4+ and CD8+ T cell populations in blood had undergone clonal expansion by week 6 at 0.1 to 3.0 mg/kg.

With respect to this clone: The antigen remains undetermined.

Data came from immunoSEQ multiplex PCR; TCRdb stores just in-frame clones and leaves some out. The table shows roughly 68,000 clones, with around 83% occurring only once. Germline CDR1 and CDR2: SGHRS and YFSETQ. Trimming at V came to 4 bases and at J to 5 bases, leaving 10 bases not matched to a gene. The CDR3 length is 16 residues. The source is an adult with an advanced solid tumor such as melanoma, head and neck, liver or kidney cancer. The gene calls are TRBV5-1 and TRBJ2-5; TRBD2 matches at 11 bases. Source: CD4+ or CD8+ T cells sorted from blood, taken in a trial of the OX40 agonist ivuxolimab. CDR3 coding DNA: TGCGCCAGCAGCGAGACTAGCGGGGCGCTCTGGGAGACCCAGTACTTC. Its translation: CASSETSGALWETQYF.